A selection of T cell receptor beta chains follows, all from one sample in a study of CD8 T cells in Susac syndrome. TCRdb re-called the immunoSEQ multiplex PCR reads with MiXCR, one entry per CDR3 protein. The data contain just over 300,000 distinct CDR3 sequences, roughly 94% of them seen just once; the ten biggest clones take up about 0.07%. The sequencing sample was made of CD4+ T cells from PBMCs. The origin of the receptors is a human donor with multiple sclerosis. Both conserved end residues are part of each CDR3. The D gene is left open where the match is weak. Size tells how often a clone was seen (once, few, many) or the class of an expanded clone, and some rows leave it out.

NA,TRBV2,NA,TRBJ2-1,CASSTRPGPEGNEQFF,TGTGCCAGCAGTACCCGTCCGGGCCCCGAGGGCAATGAGCAGTTCTTC
NA,TRBV2,NA,TRBJ1-5,CASSWGLVGDQPQHF,TGTGCCAGCAGCTGGGGGCTGGTTGGGGATCAGCCCCAGCATTTT
NA,TRBV9,NA,TRBJ2-7,CASSVGPAENSYEQYF,TGTGCCAGCAGCGTAGGCCCAGCGGAAAACTCATACGAGCAGTACTTC
NA,TRBV2,NA,TRBJ1-1,CASSACWGNTEAFF,TGTGCCAGCAGTGCTTGCTGGGGGAACACTGAAGCTTTCTTT
NA,TRBV7-9,TRBD1,TRBJ1-1,CASSPRGQAYTEAFF,TGTGCCAGCAGCCCCCGGGGACAGGCCTACACTGAAGCTTTCTTT
NA,TRBV20-1,NA,TRBJ2-3,CSARAGDGSTDTQYF,TGCAGTGCTAGAGCGGGAGACGGTAGCACAGATACGCAGTATTTT
once,TRBV2,NA,TRBJ1-1,CATTRTRGMNTEAFF,TGTGCCACCACCCGAACCAGGGGAATGAACACTGAAGCTTTCTTT
NA,TRBV19,TRBD1,TRBJ1-2,CASSPRDRGGYTF,TGTGCCAGTAGTCCCCGGGACAGGGGCGGCTACACCTTC
NA,TRBV9,TRBD2,TRBJ2-2,CASSVGGTSVTGGELFF,TGTGCCAGCAGCGTAGGTGGGACTAGCGTCACCGGCGGGGAGCTGTTTTTT
once,TRBV30,NA,TRBJ2-2,CAWSTLRNTGELFF,TGTGCCTGGAGTACCCTCAGGAACACCGGGGAGCTGTTTTTT
NA,TRBV20-1,NA,TRBJ1-1,CSAPKGVLKNTEAFF,TGCAGTGCCCCTAAGGGGGTGCTAAAGAACACTGAAGCTTTCTTT
NA,TRBV18,TRBD1,TRBJ1-3,CASSPLGTGGAEGRNTIYF,TGTGCCAGCTCACCCCTAGGGACAGGGGGCGCCGAAGGGAGAAACACCATATATTTT